This T cell receptor beta chain stems from a study of beta chain features in type 1 diabetes. This CDR3 has 16 residues. CDR1 and CDR2 from the germline V gene are LNHDA and SQIVND (reference sequence). The junction had 8 bases not matched to a gene; V was cut back by 4 bases and J by 6 bases. The investigators reverse transcribed all of the isolated RNA, so they sequenced expressed TCRB transcripts. TCRdb keeps only in-frame clones here, not all; method: immunoSEQ multiplex PCR. The table has about 40,000 clones, over 45% seen once; the top ten hold 0.6% to 0.9%. Material for sequencing was central memory CD4+ T cells from blood. The chain is built from TRBV19 and TRBJ2-2; 10 positions agree with TRBD1. The origin of this receptor is a woman younger than 30 in good health. The CDR3 DNA reads as TGTGCCAGTAGTAACCCCACCGGGACAGGGGCCGGGGAGCTGTTTTTT. Its translation is CASSNPTGTGAGELFF.